This T cell receptor (beta chain) was sequenced in a study of T-cell memory formation after mild COVID-19. Study-wide findings and caveats: Contracting CD8+ clones were enriched in EMRA, CD4+ mainly in CM and EM. There was a balanced CD4/CD8 profile in clones contracting day 15 to 85, and later expanders leaned CD4+.

Comments on this clonotype: Its matching antigen is unknown.

TCRdb redid the calling of the 5' RACE reads with MiXCR, one entry per CDR3 protein. The table shows roughly 150,000 distinct CDR3 sequences, with about 23% occurring only once. The CDR3 spans 17 residues. Trimming stripped 0 bases from V and 5 bases from J, with 16 bases between. Germline CDR1 is LGHNA and CDR2 is YNFKEQ. The genes are TRBV4-2 and TRBJ2-2; D is possibly TRBD2 (5 bases). This TCR was recovered from an adult woman who had mild COVID-19 (a few samples of this study predate the infection). Cell type and time point are not known. Input material: PBMCs or a T cell subset sorted from them (not recorded which). This CDR3 is CASSQEVVAIKTGELFF. Here the CDR3 DNA reads TGTGCCAGCAGCCAAGAAGTCGTAGCGATTAAAACCGGGGAGCTGTTTTTT.